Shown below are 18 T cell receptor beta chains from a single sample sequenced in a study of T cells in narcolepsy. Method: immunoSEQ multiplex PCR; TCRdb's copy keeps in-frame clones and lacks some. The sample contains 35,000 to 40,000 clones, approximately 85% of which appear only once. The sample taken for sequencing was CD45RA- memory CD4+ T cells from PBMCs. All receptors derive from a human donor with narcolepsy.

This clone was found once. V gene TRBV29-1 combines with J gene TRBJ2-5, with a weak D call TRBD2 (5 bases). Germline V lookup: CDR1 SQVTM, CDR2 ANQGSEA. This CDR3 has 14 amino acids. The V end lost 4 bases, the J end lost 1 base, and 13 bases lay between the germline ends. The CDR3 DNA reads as TGCAGCGTTGTGTCTGAGAGGGTCCAAGAGACCCAGTACTTC. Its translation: CSVVSERVQETQYF.

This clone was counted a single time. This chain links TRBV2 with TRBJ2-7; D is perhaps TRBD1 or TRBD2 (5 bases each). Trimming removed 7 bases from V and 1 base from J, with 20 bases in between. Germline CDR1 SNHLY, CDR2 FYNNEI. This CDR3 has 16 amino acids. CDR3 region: CASNGGLGFTSYEQYF. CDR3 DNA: TGTGCCAGCAATGGGGGTCTTGGGTTCACATCCTACGAGCAGTACTTC.

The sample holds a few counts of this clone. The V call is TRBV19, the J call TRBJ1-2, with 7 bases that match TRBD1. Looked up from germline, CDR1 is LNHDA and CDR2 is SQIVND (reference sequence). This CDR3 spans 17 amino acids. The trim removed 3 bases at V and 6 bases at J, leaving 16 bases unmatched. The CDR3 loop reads CASSIGGVRQGIDGYTF. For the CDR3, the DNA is TGTGCCAGTAGTATCGGCGGGGTGAGACAGGGTATAGATGGCTACACCTTC.

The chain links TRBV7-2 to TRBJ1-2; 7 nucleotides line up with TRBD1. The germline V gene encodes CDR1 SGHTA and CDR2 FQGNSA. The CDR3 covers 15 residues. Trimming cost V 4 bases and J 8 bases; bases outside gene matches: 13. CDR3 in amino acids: CASSSAGGAGGGYTF. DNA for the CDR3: TGTGCCAGCAGCTCAGCTGGGGGCGCAGGGGGAGGCTACACCTTC.

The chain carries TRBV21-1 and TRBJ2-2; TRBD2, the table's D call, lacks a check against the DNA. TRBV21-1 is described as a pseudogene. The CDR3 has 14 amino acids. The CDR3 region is CASSKAGGTGELFF. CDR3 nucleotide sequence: TGTGCCAGCAGCAAAGCCGGGGGCACCGGGGAGCTGTTTTTT.

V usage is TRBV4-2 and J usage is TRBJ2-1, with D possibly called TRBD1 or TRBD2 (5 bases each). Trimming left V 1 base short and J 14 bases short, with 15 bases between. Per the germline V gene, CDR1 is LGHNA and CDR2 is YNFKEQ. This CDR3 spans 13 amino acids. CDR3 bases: TGTGCCAGCAGCCAAGCTGGGGACGGGGTAAAGTTCTTC. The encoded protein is CASSQAGDGVKFF.

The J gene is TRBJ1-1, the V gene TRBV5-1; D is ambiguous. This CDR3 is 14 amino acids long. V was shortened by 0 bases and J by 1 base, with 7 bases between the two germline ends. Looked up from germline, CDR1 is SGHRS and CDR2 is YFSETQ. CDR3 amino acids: CASSLDGPNTEAFF. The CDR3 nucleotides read TGCGCCAGCAGCTTGGACGGTCCGAACACTGAAGCTTTCTTT.

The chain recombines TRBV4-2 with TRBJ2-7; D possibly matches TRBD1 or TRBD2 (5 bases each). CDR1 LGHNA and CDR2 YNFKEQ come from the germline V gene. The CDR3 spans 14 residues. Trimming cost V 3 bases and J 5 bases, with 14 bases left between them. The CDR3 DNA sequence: TGTGCCAGCAGCCAGGGGGATTCTCCAAACGAGCAGTACTTC. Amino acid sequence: CASSQGDSPNEQYF.

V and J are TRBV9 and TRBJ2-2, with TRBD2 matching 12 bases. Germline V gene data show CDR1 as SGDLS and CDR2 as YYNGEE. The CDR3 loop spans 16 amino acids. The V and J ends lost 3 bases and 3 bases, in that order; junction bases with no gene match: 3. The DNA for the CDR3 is TGTGCCAGCAGCGCCCGACTAGCGGGGGACACCGGGGAGCTGTTTTTT. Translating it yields CASSARLAGDTGELFF.

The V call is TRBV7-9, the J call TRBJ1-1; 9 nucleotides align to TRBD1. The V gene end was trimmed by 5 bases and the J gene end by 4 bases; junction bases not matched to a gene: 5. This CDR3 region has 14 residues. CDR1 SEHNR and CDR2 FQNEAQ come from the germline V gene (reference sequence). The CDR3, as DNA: TGTGCCAGCAGCGCAGACAGGGGGGGCACTGAAGCTTTCTTT. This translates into CASSADRGGTEAFF. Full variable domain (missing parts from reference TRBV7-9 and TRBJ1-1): DTGVSQNPRHKITKRGQNVTFRCDPISEHNRLYWYRQTLGQGPEFLTYFQNEAQLEKSRLLSDRFSAERPKGSFSTLEIQRTEQGDSAMYLCASSADRGGTEAFFGQGTRLTVV.

CDR3 sequence: CASSSGRLSYEQYF. CDR3 sequence (DNA): TGCGCCAGCAGCTCGGGCCGACTCTCCTACGAGCAGTACTTC. V gene TRBV5-1 combines with J gene TRBJ2-7; D gene ambiguous. The CDR3 is 14 amino acids. V was clipped by 3 bases and J by 0 bases, with 10 bases between them. Per the germline V gene, CDR1 is SGHRS and CDR2 is YFSETQ. The whole variable domain, remainder taken from reference TRBV5-1 and TRBJ2-7, is KAGVTQTPRYLIKTRGQQVTLSCSPISGHRSVSWYQQTPGQGLQFLFEYFSETQRNKGNFPGRFSGRQFSNSRSEMNVSTLELGDSALYLCASSSGRLSYEQYFGPGTRLTVT.

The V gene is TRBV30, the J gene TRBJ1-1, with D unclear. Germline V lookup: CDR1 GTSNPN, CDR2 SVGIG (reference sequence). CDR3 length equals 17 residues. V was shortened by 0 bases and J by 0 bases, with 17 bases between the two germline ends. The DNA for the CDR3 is TGTGCCTGGAGTGTGTCTACCATGGTCAGCGTGAACACTGAAGCTTTCTTT. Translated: CAWSVSTMVSVNTEAFF.

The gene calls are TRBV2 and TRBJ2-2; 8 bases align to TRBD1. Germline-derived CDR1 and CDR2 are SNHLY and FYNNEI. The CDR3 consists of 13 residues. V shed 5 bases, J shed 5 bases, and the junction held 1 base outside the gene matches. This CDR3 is CASSRTGTGELFF. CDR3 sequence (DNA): TGTGCCAGCAGTAGGACAGGGACCGGGGAGCTGTTTTTT.

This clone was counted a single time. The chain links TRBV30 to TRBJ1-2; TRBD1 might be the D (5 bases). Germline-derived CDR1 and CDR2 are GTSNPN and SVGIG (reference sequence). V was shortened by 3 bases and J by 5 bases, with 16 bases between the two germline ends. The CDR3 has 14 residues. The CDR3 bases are TGTGCCTGGAGCCCGTACAGAGGGGCTTATGGCTACACCTTC. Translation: CAWSPYRGAYGYTF.

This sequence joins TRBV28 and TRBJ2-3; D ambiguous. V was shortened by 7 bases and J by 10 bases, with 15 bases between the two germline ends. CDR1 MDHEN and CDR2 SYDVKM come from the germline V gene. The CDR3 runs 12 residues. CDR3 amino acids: CASTADEEAQYF. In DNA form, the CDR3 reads TGTGCCAGCACCGCGGACGAAGAGGCGCAGTATTTT.

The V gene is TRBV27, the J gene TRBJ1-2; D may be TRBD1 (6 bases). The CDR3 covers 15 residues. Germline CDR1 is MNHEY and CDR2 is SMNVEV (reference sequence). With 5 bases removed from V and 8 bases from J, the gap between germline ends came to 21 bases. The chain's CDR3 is CASSPRGRGGDGYTF. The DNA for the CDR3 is TGTGCCAGCAGTCCTCGGGGTAGGGGGGGCGACGGCTACACCTTC.

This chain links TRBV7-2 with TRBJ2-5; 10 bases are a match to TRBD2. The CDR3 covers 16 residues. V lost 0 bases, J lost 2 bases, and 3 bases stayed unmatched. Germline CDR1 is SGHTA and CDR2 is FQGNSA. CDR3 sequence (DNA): TGTGCCAGCAGCTTAGCCGCAGCGGGGGGGCAAGAGACCCAGTACTTC. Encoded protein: CASSLAAAGGQETQYF. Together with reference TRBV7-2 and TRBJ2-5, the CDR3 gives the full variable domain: GAGVSQSPSNKVTEKGKDVELRCDPISGHTALYWYRQSLGQGLEFLIYFQGNSAPDKSGLPSDRFSAERTGGSVSTLTIQRTQQEDSAVYLCASSLAAAGGQETQYFGPGTRLLVL.

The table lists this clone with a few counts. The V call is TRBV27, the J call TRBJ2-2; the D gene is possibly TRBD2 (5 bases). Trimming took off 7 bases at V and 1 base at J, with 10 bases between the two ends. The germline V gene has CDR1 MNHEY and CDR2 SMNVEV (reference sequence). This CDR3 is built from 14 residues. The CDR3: CASKRAGNTGELFF. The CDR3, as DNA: TGTGCCAGCAAAAGGGCGGGGAACACCGGGGAGCTGTTTTTT.